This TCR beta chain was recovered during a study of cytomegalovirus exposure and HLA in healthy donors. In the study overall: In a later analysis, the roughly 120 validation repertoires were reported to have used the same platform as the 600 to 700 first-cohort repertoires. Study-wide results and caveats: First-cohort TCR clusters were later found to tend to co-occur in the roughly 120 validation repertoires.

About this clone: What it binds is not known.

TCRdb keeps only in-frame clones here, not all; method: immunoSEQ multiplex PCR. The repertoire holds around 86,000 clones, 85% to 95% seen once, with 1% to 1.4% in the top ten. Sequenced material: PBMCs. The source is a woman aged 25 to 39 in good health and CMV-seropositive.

CDR3 nucleotides: TGTGCCAGCAGCGAAAATAGGGGCAGAATAACCTACGAGCAGTACTTC. It specifies CASSENRGRITYEQYF. V usage is TRBV2 and J usage is TRBJ2-7, with TRBD1 as a possible D gene (5 bases). Trimming shortened V by 6 bases and J by 2 bases, and 20 bases separated the two germline ends. CDR3 length: 16 amino acids. Per germline, CDR1 SNHLY and CDR2 FYNNEI.